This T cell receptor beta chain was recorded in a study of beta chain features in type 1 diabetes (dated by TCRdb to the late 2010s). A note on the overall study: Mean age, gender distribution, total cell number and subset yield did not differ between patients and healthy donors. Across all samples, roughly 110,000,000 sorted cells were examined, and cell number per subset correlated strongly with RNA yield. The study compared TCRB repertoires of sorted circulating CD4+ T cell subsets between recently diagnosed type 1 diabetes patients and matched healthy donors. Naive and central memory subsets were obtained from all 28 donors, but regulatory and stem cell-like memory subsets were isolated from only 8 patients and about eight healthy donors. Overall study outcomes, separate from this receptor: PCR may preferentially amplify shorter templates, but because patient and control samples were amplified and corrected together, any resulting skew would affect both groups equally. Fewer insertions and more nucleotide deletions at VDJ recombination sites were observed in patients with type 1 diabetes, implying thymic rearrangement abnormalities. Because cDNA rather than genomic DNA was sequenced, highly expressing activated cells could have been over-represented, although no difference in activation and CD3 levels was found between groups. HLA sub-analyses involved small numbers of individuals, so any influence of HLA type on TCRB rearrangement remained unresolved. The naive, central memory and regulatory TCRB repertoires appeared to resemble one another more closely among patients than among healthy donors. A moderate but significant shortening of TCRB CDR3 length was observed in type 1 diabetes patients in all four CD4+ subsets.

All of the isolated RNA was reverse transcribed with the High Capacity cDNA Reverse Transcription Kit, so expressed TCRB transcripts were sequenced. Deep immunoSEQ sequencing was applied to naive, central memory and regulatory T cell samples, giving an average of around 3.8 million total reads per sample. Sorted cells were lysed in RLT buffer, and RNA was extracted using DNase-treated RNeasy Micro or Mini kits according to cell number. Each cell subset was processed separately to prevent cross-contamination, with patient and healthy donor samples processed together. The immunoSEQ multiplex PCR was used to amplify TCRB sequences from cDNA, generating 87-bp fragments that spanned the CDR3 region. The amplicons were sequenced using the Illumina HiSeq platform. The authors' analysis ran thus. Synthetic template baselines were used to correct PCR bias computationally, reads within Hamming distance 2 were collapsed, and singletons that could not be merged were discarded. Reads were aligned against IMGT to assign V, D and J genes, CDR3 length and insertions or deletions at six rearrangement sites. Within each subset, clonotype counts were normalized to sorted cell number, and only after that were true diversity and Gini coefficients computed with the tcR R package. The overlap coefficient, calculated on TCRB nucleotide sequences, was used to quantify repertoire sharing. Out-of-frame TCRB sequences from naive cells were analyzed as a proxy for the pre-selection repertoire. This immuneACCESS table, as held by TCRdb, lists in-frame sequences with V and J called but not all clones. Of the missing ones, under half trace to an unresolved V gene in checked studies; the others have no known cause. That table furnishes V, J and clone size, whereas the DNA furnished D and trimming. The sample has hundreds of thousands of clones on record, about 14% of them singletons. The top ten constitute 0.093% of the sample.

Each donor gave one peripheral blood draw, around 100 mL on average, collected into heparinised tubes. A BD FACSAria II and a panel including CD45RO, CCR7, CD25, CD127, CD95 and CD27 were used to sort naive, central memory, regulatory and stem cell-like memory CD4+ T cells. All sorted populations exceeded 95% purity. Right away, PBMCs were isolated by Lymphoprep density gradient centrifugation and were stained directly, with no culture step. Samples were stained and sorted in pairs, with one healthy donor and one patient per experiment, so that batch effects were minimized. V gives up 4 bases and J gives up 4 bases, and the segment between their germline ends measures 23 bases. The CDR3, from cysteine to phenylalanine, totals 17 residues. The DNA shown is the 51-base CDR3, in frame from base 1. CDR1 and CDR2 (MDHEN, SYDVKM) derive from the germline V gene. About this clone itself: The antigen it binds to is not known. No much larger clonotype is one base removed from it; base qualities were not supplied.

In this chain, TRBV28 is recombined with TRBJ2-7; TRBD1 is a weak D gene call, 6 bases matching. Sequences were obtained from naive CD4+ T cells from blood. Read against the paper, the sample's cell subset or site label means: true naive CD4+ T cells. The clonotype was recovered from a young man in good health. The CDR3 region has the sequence CASSSRPNRDGSYEQYF. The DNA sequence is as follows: TGTGCCAGCAGTTCCCGCCCCAACAGGGATGGGAGTTACGAGCAGTACTTC.